This passage covers 28 T cell receptor beta chains from one sample sequenced in a study of human T cells and chemical hapten exposure. TCRdb independently ran MiXCR on the RACE reads; one entry per CDR3 protein. Found here are over 35,000 distinct CDR3 sequences, about 13% of them singletons; the top ten hold around 2%. Time point indicated: patch test 3, about 24 weeks after DPC sensitization. Indicated treatment: therapeutic diphenylcyclopropenone sensitization with weekly scalp DPC. Unseparated into fractions, whole blood served as the source from which total RNA was extracted. The sample was whole blood, taken in connection with sensitization to the hapten diphenylcyclopropenone (DPC). These TCRs come from a woman in her thirties or forties with alopecia areata. Some clones in this sample may be carry-over from other donors' samples.

J is TRBJ2-7 and V is TRBV28; 7 bases are shared with TRBD2. J gave up 3 bases and V 5 bases, and 7 bases lay outside the gene matches. Germline V gene lookup returns CDR1 MDHEN and CDR2 SYDVKM. The CDR3 loop spans 14 amino acids. The DNA of the CDR3 is TGTGCCAGCAGTCGACCAGCGGGATACTACGAGCAGTACTTC. Translation gives CASSRPAGYYEQYF. Together with reference TRBV28 and TRBJ2-7, the CDR3 gives the full variable domain: DVKVTQSSRYLVKRTGEKVFLECVQDMDHENMFWYRQDPGLGLRLIYFSYDVKMKEKGDIPEGYSVSREKKERFSLILESASTNQTSMYLCASSRPAGYYEQYFGPGTRLTVT.

This clonotype was observed at least ten times. The CDR3 loop reads CASSSRVLSGANVLTF. The CDR3 DNA is TGCGCCAGCAGCTCCAGGGTCCTCTCTGGGGCCAACGTCCTGACTTTC. J is TRBJ2-6 and V is TRBV5-1, with D possibly matching TRBD1 (5 bases). V lost 3 bases, J lost 0 bases, and 10 bases lay in between. The CDR3 has 16 residues. Germline CDR1 is SGHRS and CDR2 is YFSETQ.

This clonotype was recorded at least ten times. The chain carries TRBV20-1 and TRBJ2-7; 9 positions agree with TRBD1. Germline CDR1 and CDR2: DFQATT and SNEGSKA (reference sequence). The CDR3 covers 13 residues. The junction had 3 bases not matched to a gene; V was cut back by 3 bases and J by 3 bases. Here the CDR3 reads CSASPTGGYEQYF. The CDR3 DNA sequence: TGCAGTGCTAGTCCGACAGGGGGCTACGAGCAGTACTTC.

This clonotype came up many times. Written as DNA, the CDR3 is TGTGCCAGCAGTTCACAGGGCCTTCTCTCCTACGAGCAGTACTTC. Its protein product is CASSSQGLLSYEQYF. The V call is TRBV28, the J call TRBJ2-7, with D possibly TRBD1 on 6 matching bases. The V and J ends lost 4 bases and 0 bases respectively, with 13 bases between them. The germline V gene has CDR1 MDHEN and CDR2 SYDVKM. This CDR3 spans 15 amino acids.

The sample holds many counts of this clonotype. CDR3 residues: CASSPQGFAYEQYF. Written as DNA, the CDR3 is TGTGCCAGCAGTCCTCAAGGGTTCGCCTACGAGCAGTACTTC. This chain joins TRBV28 and TRBJ2-7, with D hard to call. Germline V gene sequence: CDR1 MDHEN, CDR2 SYDVKM. V lost 5 bases and J 2 bases, leaving 13 bases between the germline ends. This CDR3 spans 14 amino acids. Full variable domain (rest looked up from reference TRBV28 and TRBJ2-7): DVKVTQSSRYLVKRTGEKVFLECVQDMDHENMFWYRQDPGLGLRLIYFSYDVKMKEKGDIPEGYSVSREKKERFSLILESASTNQTSMYLCASSPQGFAYEQYFGPGTRLTVT.

The rearrangement links TRBV4-3 to TRBJ1-6; tentative D call: TRBD1 (5 bases). Germline V gene sequence: CDR1 LGHNA, CDR2 YSLEER. The CDR3 consists of 16 residues. The germline V and J ends were trimmed by 4 bases and 9 bases, with 19 bases remaining between them. The CDR3 nucleotides are TGCGCCAGCAGCCCGCGGGCAGGGCTCCAGGTTTCACCCCTCCACTTT. Protein sequence: CASSPRAGLQVSPLHF.

This clonotype was seen a single time. V gene TRBV6-6 combines with J gene TRBJ1-1; possibly TRBD1 for D (5 bases). V was shortened by 2 bases and J by 2 bases, with 9 bases between the two germline ends. The germline V gene has CDR1 MNHNY and CDR2 SVGAGI (reference sequence). CDR3 length: 14 amino acids. The CDR3 loop reads CASSYQGDNTEAFF. For the CDR3, the DNA is TGTGCCAGCAGTTACCAGGGCGATAACACTGAAGCTTTCTTT.

This clonotype was counted only a few times. This chain connects TRBV28 to TRBJ2-7; D ambiguous. In germline, CDR1 is MDHEN, CDR2 SYDVKM. V lost 6 bases, J lost 4 bases, and 19 bases lay in between. The CDR3 is 15 amino acids. CDR3 region: CASSTPMAMGYEQYF. CDR3 nucleotides: TGTGCCAGCAGCACCCCCATGGCTATGGGATACGAGCAGTACTTC.

The V gene is TRBV18, the J gene TRBJ2-1; D gene unclear. The CDR3 sequence is 16 residues long. V dropped 5 bases and J dropped 2 bases, with 16 bases sitting between them. The germline V gene has CDR1 KGHSH and CDR2 LQKENI. Written as DNA, the CDR3 is TGTGCCAGCTCAGACGTCGGGCAGATGACCTACAATGAGCAGTTCTTC. Residues: CASSDVGQMTYNEQFF.

In this sample, this clonotype turned up a few times. This sequence joins TRBV2 and TRBJ1-6; 10 bases match TRBD1. The germline V gene has CDR1 SNHLY and CDR2 FYNNEI. The CDR3 loop spans 16 amino acids. J lost 0 bases, V lost 6 bases, and 2 bases had no gene match. CDR3 region: CASRRDRGSYNSPLHF. The DNA for the CDR3 is TGTGCCAGCAGGAGGGACAGGGGCTCCTATAATTCACCCCTCCACTTT.

This clonotype appeared many times. The chain links TRBV29-1 to TRBJ2-3; the D gene is possibly TRBD2 (6 bases). CDR1 and CDR2 (germline): SQVTM, ANQGSEA. The V and J ends lost 8 bases and 7 bases respectively, with 19 bases between them. The CDR3 contains 13 residues. Here the CDR3 DNA reads TGCAGCTCCCGGGGAGCGGGTATAAATACGCAGTATTTT. Its protein is CSSRGAGINTQYF.

The table lists this clonotype with many counts. CDR3 sequence: CASNGGFNQPQHF. The CDR3 DNA sequence: TGTGCCAGCAATGGAGGGTTCAATCAGCCCCAGCATTTT. V is TRBV6-1 and J is TRBJ1-5; D not resolved. V lost 7 bases, J lost 3 bases, and 10 bases lay in between. Germline V lookup: CDR1 MNHNS, CDR2 SASEGT. The CDR3 has 13 residues.

This clonotype was counted only a few times. V is TRBV6-2 or TRBV6-3 and J is TRBJ1-4; no firm D call. The ends were cut back, 8 bases at V and 7 bases at J, with 23 bases in the middle. This CDR3 region has 16 residues. Germline V lookup: CDR1 MNHEY, CDR2 SVGEGT. CDR3 loop: CASQPTRAFQGEKLFF. The DNA of the CDR3 is TGTGCCAGCCAACCGACCCGGGCATTCCAAGGTGAAAAACTGTTTTTT.

J is TRBJ2-3 and V is TRBV20-1, with 10 bases fitting TRBD2. The trim removed 6 bases at V and 2 bases at J, leaving 8 bases unmatched. Per germline, CDR1 DFQATT and CDR2 SNEGSKA (reference sequence). This CDR3 contains 15 residues. The CDR3 loop is CSASSGSTLTDTQYF. In nucleotides, the CDR3 is TGCAGTGCATCTAGCGGGAGTACCCTCACAGATACGCAGTATTTT.

This clonotype was counted between two and nine times. The chain is built from TRBV6-5 and TRBJ2-7; 8 nucleotides agree with TRBD1. Germline CDR1 reads MNHEY; CDR2 reads SVGAGI. J gave up 4 bases and V 8 bases, and 4 bases lay outside the gene matches. The CDR3 is 12 amino acids. Here the CDR3 reads CASGNRGYEQYF. CDR3 nucleotide sequence: TGTGCCAGCGGAAACAGGGGGTACGAGCAGTACTTC.

This clonotype was seen a few times. The J gene is TRBJ1-6, the V gene TRBV5-1; 9 bases are a match to TRBD1. Germline V gives CDR1 SGHRS, CDR2 YFSETQ. V dropped 7 bases and J dropped 1; count of bases not matched to a gene: 6. The CDR3 spans 16 residues. The CDR3 nucleotides are TGCGCCAGCCGGACAGGGGATGTGTCCTATAATTCACCCCTCCACTTT. As protein: CASRTGDVSYNSPLHF.

This clonotype has a count of ten or more. The V and J genes are TRBV20-1 and TRBJ1-5, with D perhaps matching TRBD1 (6 bases). V was cut by 5 bases and J by 1 base, with 15 bases left in between. Germline V lookup: CDR1 DFQATT, CDR2 SNEGSKA (reference sequence). The CDR3 extends over 15 amino acids. The CDR3 bases are TGCAGTGCTCGTATGGACAGCATGAGCAATCAGCCCCAGCATTTT. Protein: CSARMDSMSNQPQHF.

The chain carries TRBV5-1 and TRBJ2-3, with 8 bases identical to TRBD2. Germline values: CDR1 SGHRS, CDR2 YFSETQ. V shed 4 bases, J shed 6 bases, and the junction held 10 bases outside the gene matches. The CDR3 loop spans 15 amino acids. The CDR3, as DNA: TGCGCCAGCAGCGGCGGGGCGGCTAGCGGGGATACGCAGTATTTT. It yields the protein CASSGGAASGDTQYF.

This clonotype was seen more than once but under ten times. The V call is TRBV7-9, the J call TRBJ2-7; 8 bases are a match to TRBD2. Germline V gene lookup returns CDR1 SEHNR and CDR2 FQNEAQ (reference sequence). The V and J ends lost 4 bases and 2 bases, in that order; junction bases with no gene match: 7. This CDR3 spans 15 amino acids. CDR3 coding DNA: TGTGCCAGCAGCTCCCTAACTAGCGGCACCTACGAGCAGTACTTC. Translated: CASSSLTSGTYEQYF. The full variable domain, its missing parts supplied by reference TRBV7-9 and TRBJ2-7, is DTGVSQNPRHKITKRGQNVTFRCDPISEHNRLYWYRQTLGQGPEFLTYFQNEAQLEKSRLLSDRFSAERPKGSFSTLEIQRTEQGDSAMYLCASSSLTSGTYEQYFGPGTRLTVT.

Ten or more counts support this clonotype. The chain is built from TRBV2 and TRBJ2-1, with D maybe TRBD2 (6 bases). The CDR3 has 14 amino acids. Between the trimmed V and J ends, which lost 9 bases and 5 bases, there was a span of 17 bases. From germline, CDR1 is SNHLY and CDR2 FYNNEI. Here the CDR3 DNA reads TGTGCCAGTACCCAGATAGCGGAAAACAATGAGCAGTTCTTC. Translating gives CASTQIAENNEQFF.

In this sample, this clonotype turned up many times. The CDR3 spells CASSHGTRRADTQYF. The CDR3 DNA sequence: TGCGCCAGCAGCCATGGGACAAGGAGGGCAGATACGCAGTATTTT. The rearrangement joins TRBV5-1 to TRBJ2-3, with D possibly being TRBD1 or TRBD2 (6 bases each). The CDR3 spans 15 residues. V shed 4 bases and J shed 4 bases, with 16 bases lying between them. Germline-derived CDR1 and CDR2 are SGHRS and YFSETQ. Complete variable domain (other parts from reference TRBV5-1 and TRBJ2-3): KAGVTQTPRYLIKTRGQQVTLSCSPISGHRSVSWYQQTPGQGLQFLFEYFSETQRNKGNFPGRFSGRQFSNSRSEMNVSTLELGDSALYLCASSHGTRRADTQYFGPGTRLTVL.

The sample holds a few counts of this clonotype. The V gene is TRBV4-2, the J gene TRBJ2-5, with 8 bases fitting TRBD2. The V gene end was trimmed by 4 bases and the J gene end by 4 bases; junction bases not matched to a gene: 8. Looked up from germline, CDR1 is LGHNA and CDR2 is YNFKEQ. The CDR3 contains 15 residues. The CDR3 DNA reads TGTGCCAGCAGCCCAGGGGCGGGAGGAGGAGAGACCCAGTACTTC. It codes for CASSPGAGGGETQYF.

In the case of this clonotype: Mismatch with germline at one junction end may stem from a read error. This chain joins TRBV11-2 and TRBJ2-3, with 9 bases that match TRBD2. CDR3 length equals 16 residues. Germline V lookup: CDR1 SGHAT, CDR2 FQNNGV. The CDR3 bases are TGTGCCAGCAGAACAACCGCAAGCGGGGGGCCGGATACGCTGTATTTT. It translates to CASRTTASGGPDTLYF. The full variable domain, completed using reference TRBV11-2 and TRBJ2-3, is EAGVAQSPRYKIIEKRQSVAFWCNPISGHATLYWYQQILGQGPKLLIQFQNNGVVDDSQLPKDRFSAERLKGVDSTLKIQPAKLEDSAVYLCASRTTASGGPDTLYFGPGTRLTVL.

This clonotype was seen a few times. J is TRBJ1-1 and V is TRBV7-6; D is perhaps TRBD1 (5 bases). V gave up 1 base and J gave up 3 bases, with 12 bases separating them. The CDR3 contains 15 residues. Germline values: CDR1 SGHVS, CDR2 FNYEAQ. CDR3 residues: CASSLVDSGDTEAFF. The CDR3 region has the DNA TGTGCCAGCAGCTTAGTGGATTCGGGGGACACTGAAGCTTTCTTT.

This clonotype was seen ten or more times. This chain connects TRBV7-2 to TRBJ1-5, with TRBD1 matching 9 bases. This CDR3 region has 15 residues. Germline V gene lookup returns CDR1 SGHTA and CDR2 FQGNSA. With V trimmed by 3 bases and J by 7 bases, 7 bases remained unmatched. For the CDR3, the DNA is TGTGCCAGCAGCTTCGGGGACAGGGCCGGCCAGCCCCAGCATTTT. Translation gives CASSFGDRAGQPQHF.

Many counts were recorded for this clonotype. V usage is TRBV29-1 and J usage is TRBJ2-3; maybe TRBD2 (5 bases). This CDR3 contains 15 residues. Germline CDR1 reads SQVTM; CDR2 reads ANQGSEA. V lost 2 bases and J lost 4, with 16 bases in between. The DNA for the CDR3 is TGCAGCGTTGAATTGTCCCTGGAGGAGGCAGATACGCAGTATTTT. This gives the protein CSVELSLEEADTQYF.

This clonotype has at least ten counts. The chain's CDR3 is CASSPILSGLPSSGANVLTF. In nucleotides, the CDR3 is TGTGCCAGCAGCCCAATACTGTCGGGGCTCCCGAGCTCTGGGGCCAACGTCCTGACTTTC. The chain combines TRBV7-2 with TRBJ2-6; D tentatively fits TRBD1 or TRBD2 (5 bases each). This CDR3 has 20 residues. The V end was cut by 5 bases, the J end by 0 bases, with 23 bases between. Germline loops: CDR1 SGHTA, CDR2 FQGNSA.

This clonotype was seen a few times. The chain has TRBV21-1 and TRBJ2-3; the table's D call, TRBD2, has no DNA check behind it. TRBV21-1 is designated a pseudogene. The CDR3 consists of 14 residues. CDR3 bases: TGTGCCATGGGACTAGCGGGAGAGGCGGATACGCAGTATTTT. Translated: CAMGLAGEADTQYF.